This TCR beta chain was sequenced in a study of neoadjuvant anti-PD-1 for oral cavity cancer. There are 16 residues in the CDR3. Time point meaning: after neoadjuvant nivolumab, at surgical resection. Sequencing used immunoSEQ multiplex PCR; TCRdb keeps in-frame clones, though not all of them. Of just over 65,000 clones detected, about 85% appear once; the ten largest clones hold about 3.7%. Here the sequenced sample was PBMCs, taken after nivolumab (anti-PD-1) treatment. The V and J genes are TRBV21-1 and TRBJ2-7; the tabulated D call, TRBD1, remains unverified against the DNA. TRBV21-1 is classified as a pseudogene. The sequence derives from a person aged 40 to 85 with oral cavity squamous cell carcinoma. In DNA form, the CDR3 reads TGTGCCAGCAGCACCCCAGGGGACAGGGGACACTACGAGCAGTACTTC. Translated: CASSTPGDRGHYEQYF.